What follows are 7 T cell receptor beta chains derived from one specimen sequenced in a study of T cells after yellow fever vaccination. TCRdb re-called the 5' RACE reads through MiXCR, storing one row per CDR3 protein. The sample lists around 160,000 distinct CDR3 sequences; approximately 6.7% were seen once. Sample: CD4+ T cells sorted from PBMCs, taken about 5 days after the first yellow fever vaccination. These receptors were collected from a man aged 18 to 29 who received the YFV17D yellow fever vaccine.

CDR3 amino acids: CASSLTGTGYYGYTF. The DNA of the CDR3 is TGTGCCAGCAGCCTTACCGGGACAGGGTACTATGGCTACACCTTC. The rearrangement joins TRBV7-2 to TRBJ1-2; 9 nucleotides agree with TRBD1. Losses at the gene ends were 5 bases for V and 3 bases for J; bases not matched to a gene: 7. Germline loops: CDR1 SGHTA, CDR2 FQGNSA. There are 15 residues in the CDR3.

This clonotype appeared a few times. CDR3 protein: CASSLSGASTETQYF. CDR3 DNA: TGTGCCAGCAGCTTGAGTGGGGCCTCCACAGAGACCCAGTACTTC. The rearrangement joins TRBV5-4 to TRBJ2-5, with D possibly TRBD1 on 5 matching bases. V lost 1 base and J 4 bases, leaving 14 bases between the germline ends. The CDR3 length is 15 residues. The germline gives CDR1 SGHNT, CDR2 YYREEE (reference sequence).

The chain is built from TRBV7-9 and TRBJ2-5; 7 nucleotides match TRBD2. The CDR3 is made up of 14 amino acids. Germline V lookup: CDR1 SEHNR, CDR2 FQNEAQ (reference sequence). J was trimmed by 1 base and V by 4 bases; bases with no gene match: 3. CDR3 coding DNA: TGTGCCAGCAGCTGGGCTAGCGGCCAAGAGACCCAGTACTTC. It translates to CASSWASGQETQYF.

There are many counts of this clonotype. This chain links TRBV20-1 with TRBJ2-7; D remains unclear. The length of the CDR3 is 12 residues. V lost 4 bases to trimming and J lost 5 bases, with 12 bases between them. Per germline, CDR1 DFQATT and CDR2 SNEGSKA (reference sequence). This CDR3 reads CSATTVLDEQYF. CDR3 DNA sequence: TGCAGTGCTACTACTGTGCTAGACGAGCAGTACTTC.

Only a few counts were recorded for this clonotype. CDR3: CASSQDFLDATDTQYF. The CDR3 DNA reads TGCGCCAGCAGCCAAGATTTTTTGGACGCTACAGATACGCAGTATTTT. The chain combines TRBV4-3 with TRBJ2-3; D is unclear. The CDR3 totals 16 residues. Per germline, CDR1 LGHNA and CDR2 YSLEER. V lost 0 bases and J 3 bases, leaving 13 bases between the germline ends.

This clonotype was observed a handful of times. V gene TRBV24-1 combines with J gene TRBJ2-1, with a possible D match to TRBD1 (5 bases). The CDR3 has 12 amino acids. The germline V gene encodes CDR1 KGHDR and CDR2 SFDVKD. V was cut by 4 bases and J by 12 bases, with 12 bases left in between. Here the CDR3 reads CATSEDSRRQFF. The CDR3 DNA sequence: TGTGCCACCAGTGAAGACAGCCGCCGGCAGTTCTTC.

The chain is built from TRBV10-3 and TRBJ1-2; tentative D call: TRBD1 (6 bases). Germline V CDR1 and CDR2: ENHRY, SYGVKD. The CDR3 has 14 residues. V was trimmed by 8 bases and J by 3 bases, leaving 16 bases between them. This CDR3 reads CAIGAGGADYGYTF. CDR3 coding DNA: TGTGCCATCGGGGCGGGGGGCGCGGACTATGGCTACACCTTC.